The source of this T cell receptor beta chain is a study of T cells in localized non-small cell lung cancer. Findings of the study overall: Appearance in adjacent lung was seen for a median around 58 of the top 100 tumor clones.

The table came from immunoSEQ multiplex PCR; TCRdb's copy has only in-frame clones and leaves some out. The sample yields 35,000 to 50,000 clones, 75% to 85% seen once. Germline lookup yields CDR1 PRHDT and CDR2 FYEKMQ (reference sequence). J gave up 5 bases and V 2 bases, and 16 bases lay outside the gene matches. CDR3 length: 19 residues. Points on this clone: Antigen specificity is unknown.

The sequences come from PBMCs, collected before any cancer treatment. The genes are TRBV13 and TRBJ2-2, with 8 bases that match TRBD2. The clonotype originates from a woman aged 35 to 69 with stage II squamous cell lung carcinoma. The DNA for the CDR3 is TGTGCCAGCAGCTTAAGCGGGGGAGGACTAACCGGTCCGACCGGGGAGCTGTTTTTT. It codes for CASSLSGGGLTGPTGELFF.